These 10 T cell receptor beta chains originate from one sample sequenced in a study of cytomegalovirus exposure and HLA in healthy donors. Libraries were prepared by immunoSEQ multiplex PCR; TCRdb keeps only in-frame clonotypes and omits some of them. Here the sample spans about 330,000 clones, around 87% being singletons. What was sequenced was PBMCs. The source of these receptors is a woman aged 25-40 years in good health and CMV-seropositive.

In the case of this clone: Other DNA sequences in the sample encode the same CDR3. The V call is TRBV18, the J call TRBJ2-5; D may be TRBD2 (5 bases). CDR3 length: 12 amino acids. The germline CDR1 and CDR2 sequences are KGHSH and LQKENI. The V and J ends lost 2 bases and 5 bases respectively, with 6 bases between them. CDR3 region: CASSPTGETQYF. The CDR3 coding sequence is TGTGCCAGCTCACCAACGGGGGAGACCCAGTACTTC.

The rearrangement joins TRBV7-6 to TRBJ2-1; 8 nucleotides align to TRBD2. The CDR3 spans 15 residues. Germline values: CDR1 SGHVS, CDR2 FNYEAQ. The trim removed 5 bases at V and 7 bases at J, leaving 10 bases unmatched. The CDR3 loop reads CASSPTGTSNNEQFF. CDR3 DNA: TGTGCCAGCAGCCCAACCGGGACTAGTAATAATGAGCAGTTCTTC.

This rearrangement joins TRBV18 to TRBJ1-1; maybe TRBD1 (6 bases). CDR1 and CDR2 (germline): KGHSH, LQKENI. Between the trimmed V and J ends, which lost 3 bases and 7 bases, there was a span of 12 bases. CDR3 length: 13 residues. CDR3 sequence (DNA): TGTGCCAGCTCACCCAAACAGGGAAGTGAAGCTTTCTTT. It specifies CASSPKQGSEAFF.

The chain has TRBV18 and TRBJ1-1; D gene unclear. Looked up from germline, CDR1 is KGHSH and CDR2 is LQKENI. The CDR3 covers 12 residues. V shed 1 base and J shed 5 bases, with 5 bases lying between them. CDR3 DNA sequence: TGTGCCAGCTCACCACAGGAAACTGAAGCTTTCTTT. Protein: CASSPQETEAFF.

This chain joins TRBV6-4 and TRBJ2-1; tentative D call: TRBD2 (5 bases). Germline V gene data show CDR1 as MRHNA and CDR2 as SNTAGT. V gave up 5 bases and J gave up 0 bases, with 5 bases separating them. The CDR3 runs to 13 residues. The CDR3 DNA follows: TGTGCCAGCAGTACTAGCTCCTACAATGAGCAGTTCTTC. Translating gives CASSTSSYNEQFF.

The chain has TRBV9 and TRBJ2-1; possible D gene TRBD2, 6 bases. The CDR3 consists of 14 residues. The germline V gene has CDR1 SGDLS and CDR2 YYNGEE. The V gene lost 2 bases and the J gene lost 8 bases, with 14 bases spanning the gap. The CDR3 reads CASSVPGAVDEQFF. CDR3 coding DNA: TGTGCCAGCAGCGTCCCGGGAGCAGTGGATGAGCAGTTCTTC.

The rearrangement joins TRBV7-6 to TRBJ2-7; 7 nucleotides line up with TRBD1. This CDR3 has 16 amino acids. The V and J ends lost 5 bases and 6 bases, in that order; junction bases with no gene match: 16. Germline V gene sequence: CDR1 SGHVS, CDR2 FNYEAQ. CDR3 DNA sequence: TGTGCCAGCAGCAAGTTCCCCGGACAGGTAAAACCCGAGCAGTACTTC. It is translated as CASSKFPGQVKPEQYF.

The chain employs TRBV27 and TRBJ1-5, with a tentative D call TRBD1 (5 bases). The ends were cut back, 3 bases at V and 4 bases at J, with 10 bases in the middle. The germline gives CDR1 MNHEY, CDR2 SMNVEV (reference sequence). CDR3 length equals 14 residues. CDR3 residues: CASSFVGGNQPQHF. DNA for the CDR3: TGTGCCAGCAGTTTTGTGGGGGGGAATCAGCCCCAGCATTTT.

The chain couples TRBV19 to TRBJ1-1, with D uncertain. V lost 9 bases to trimming and J lost 1 base, with 9 bases between them. Germline CDR1 reads LNHDA; CDR2 reads SQIVND (reference sequence). The CDR3 sequence is 12 residues long. The CDR3 DNA is TGTGCCAGCTTCGTTGGGAACACTGAAGCTTTCTTT. Translating gives CASFVGNTEAFF.

The J gene is TRBJ1-1, the V gene TRBV4-3; D is uncertain. V was cut by 0 bases and J by 0 bases, with 2 bases left in between. CDR3 length equals 13 residues. Germline-derived CDR1 and CDR2 are LGHNA and YSLEER. The CDR3 DNA is TGCGCCAGCAGCCAAGACATGAACACTGAAGCTTTCTTT. It codes for CASSQDMNTEAFF.